This T cell receptor (beta chain) is drawn from a study of cytomegalovirus exposure and HLA in healthy donors (dated by TCRdb to 2016 to 2017). Describing the broader study: An earlier analysis of 587 of the donors reported about 300 Gb of sequence data and 117 million unique TCR beta sequences obtained from approximately 180 million T cells. Donor age, sex, ethnicity and CMV serostatus were compiled together with the repertoire data. Class I and class II HLA loci were covered by the typing at four-digit resolution. Because of strong linkage in the cohort, roughly five DR-DQ haplotypes were treated as single units for association and clustering. A later genetic analysis took genome-wide SNP genotypes for about three fifths of the 666 donors and used that subset as a discovery cohort. Roughly 300 gigabases of sequencing data and around 85 million unique TCR sequences made up an early release that covered some 640 HLA-typed donors. Besides the first cohort of hundreds of subjects, a separate validation cohort made up of 95 to 150 different subjects was used. To decide whether each TCR beta V gene segment behaved as functional or pseudogenic, an earlier analysis of several hundred of the donors relied on high-throughput TCR beta sequencing. The study aimed to test whether signatures of past pathogen exposure could be identified by cataloging public T cell receptors. To predict cytomegalovirus infection status, the study combined high-throughput TCR immunosequencing, statistical association of individual TCRs with disease status, and machine learning. Using immunosequencing, the study profiled T cell repertoires from some 670 subjects and related those repertoires to cytomegalovirus serostatus. Among 300 to 500 genotyped donors of the cohort, an average of approximately 240,000 unique TCR beta nucleotide sequences was sequenced per donor, of which approximately 19% were non-productive. In the later analysis, no new phenotypic data were used to find candidate immune exposures; instead, reliance was placed on TCR beta sequences and their occurrence across donors. Among the roughly 400 genotyped donors, more than 70% belonged to the genetic ancestry cluster associated with self-reported Caucasian donors. Every repertoire in the discovery cohort had been generated on one and the same sequencing platform. A later analysis re-analyzed previously published TCR beta repertoires from roughly 630 donors and added high-resolution HLA genotyping to study TCR occurrence patterns. Typing coverage varied by locus: roughly 629-640 donors for A, B, C, DRB1 and DQB1; 522 for DQA1; around 610 for DPA1; approximately 490 for DPB1.

Library prep was done by the immunoSEQ multiplex PCR assay. A mixture of 60 forward primers for TCR Vbeta segments and 13 reverse primers for TCR Jbeta segments was used in the multiplex PCR. The CDR3 region of rearranged TCR beta genes was amplified from genomic DNA by a multiplex PCR assay. The Illumina HiSeq System was used to sequence the amplified TCR beta libraries as 87-base-pair reads. On the study's bioinformatics: A later analysis tallied 80 million to 95 million unique TCR beta chains across the 666 repertoires, and some 10 million of those chains were shared by two or more donors. A nearest-neighbor algorithm error-corrected the raw reads and collapsed the reads into unique sequences, merging closely related sequences to remove PCR and sequencing errors. To assign V, D and J gene segments, CDR3 sequences were aligned to IMGT reference sequences. For a sequence to be retained, a match of at least six nucleotides was required to both a V gene segment and a J gene segment. Rearrangements were called productive when the CDR3 lacked stop codons and stayed in frame with V and J; all others were non-productive. CDR3 was defined according to IMGT convention as the region running from the second conserved V-encoded cysteine to the conserved J-encoded phenylalanine. Sequences without an unambiguous match to a single V gene segment were excluded from the earlier analysis of several hundred of the donors. In an earlier analysis of approximately 590 of the donors, V segments were called functional above 56.7% productive rearrangements and were called segregating when the between-donor standard deviation exceeded 5%. A statistical classification framework was built to diagnose cytomegalovirus status from the catalog of TCR beta chain sequences. A later analysis assigned V and J genes by comparing TCR nucleotide sequences with IMGT/GENE-DB human TR gene sequences. In a later analysis, CDR3 sequences and most-parsimonious VDJ recombination scenarios were assigned using the TCRdist pipeline. In a later analysis, each TCR beta chain was defined by its CDR3 amino acid sequence together with its V-gene family, and reads lacking a unique V-gene family were excluded. A later analysis removed 600 or so highly shared, low-generation-probability nucleotide sequences to deal with suspected cross-contamination and a sequencing artifact. A later analysis calculated a clonal expansion index for each public chain from normalized within-repertoire ranks of inferred template counts. In a later analysis, generation probabilities were computed using a VDJ recombination model fitted to out-of-frame rearrangements, and the results were checked against IGoR. Hypergeometric tests were used in a later analysis to score TCR-TCR, TCR-HLA and TCR-CMV co-occurrence, with a repertoire-size bias correction applied to the TCR pairs. In a later analysis, false discovery rates were estimated by permuting HLA or CMV assignments 20 times. A later analysis grouped co-occurring TCRs with DBSCAN, adding TCRdist sequence similarity when clustering within HLA-allele-positive subsets. Repertoires with fewer than 30,000 or more than 120,000 public chains were left out of co-occurrence clustering, as were five repertoires with anomalous nucleotide sharing. TCRdb mirrors the immuneACCESS table, restricted to in-frame sequences. Some clones are absent from its copies; in checked studies, under half trace to an unresolved V gene, and the reason for the others is unknown. V and J calls and clone size follow that table, whereas D and trimming were derived from the DNA. The sample table holds approximately 180,000 clones, of which approximately 80% were seen once. The biggest ten clones account for 4% to 6% of the sample.

The CDR3 runs 17 residues from the cysteine to the phenylalanine. Only the CDR3 portion is preserved as DNA: 51 bases, with reading frame beginning at the first base. The CDR1 and CDR2 encoded by the germline V gene (reference sequence) are LNHDA and SQIVND. V and J are trimmed by 4 bases and 2 bases, and the gene matches miss 11 bases of the junction. Results and caveats for the whole study, not just this receptor: The classifier was reported to diagnose cytomegalovirus status with high specificity and sensitivity in both the original and validation cohorts. Because some donors lacked HLA typing at each locus, the association tests relied only on the typed subset. Because counts were too low, some 17 rarely observed V segments, including chromosome 9 orphons, were excluded from the earlier analysis of 587 of the donors. A further reported finding was that TCR beta sequences accurately predicted the HLA-A and HLA-B alleles for most subjects in the first cohort. A few of the identified cytomegalovirus-associated TCR beta chains were confirmed in vitro to be specific for cytomegalovirus antigens. Roughly uniform sequencing depth across donors was assumed in presence/absence analyses, although this assumption may not hold. The 87-base-pair reads could not distinguish some IMGT-functional V segments, including TRBV6-2 and TRBV6-3, so those segments were excluded. It was suggested by the authors that the approach could potentially be generalized to other disease states and immunological phenotypes. At a false discovery rate of 0.05, a later analysis linked 16,000 or so TCR beta sequences to specific HLA alleles. CMV serostatus was the only immune exposure information available for the cohort. A later analysis found that most CMV-associated TCR beta chains appeared HLA-restricted, with HLA associations seemingly driven largely by CMV exposure. A later genetic analysis associated a missense DCLRE1C variant with V-gene and J-gene trimming of TCR beta chains, and an independent cohort replicated the association. A group of highly shared sequence variants was considered likely to be a technical artifact of the sequencing pipeline. A later genetic analysis reported fewer N-insertions in productive TCRs among donors in an Asian-associated ancestry cluster than the approximately 670-donor mean. In the study, 150 to 200 TCR beta chains were listed as associated with cytomegalovirus. Linkage disequilibrium might explain the correlated functional status among segregating V segments, but an unknown experimental factor could not be ruled out. An earlier analysis of some 560 of the donors showed that most TCR beta V segments appeared in productive rearrangements either about 87% or about 30% of the time, which broadly matched IMGT annotations. A later analysis reported that several top co-occurrence clusters appeared linked to parvovirus B19, influenza, CMV and Epstein-Barr virus. Most TCR sequences were observed very rarely across donors, whereas some public TCRs were present in many individuals. Assigning TCR associations to individual alleles was difficult when HLA alleles, especially DR and DQ, strongly co-occurred. In a later analysis, TCR association rates were found to vary across HLA loci, with the most associated TCRs seen for DRB1 alleles and the fewest for HLA-C alleles. This cohort had only TCR beta chains sequenced, and the lack of alpha or paired-chain data limited which features could be detected. A later analysis found that HLA-associated TCR beta chains were more clonally expanded and had lower generation probabilities than equally common non-associated chains.

In total, 630 or so healthy bone marrow donors made up the cohort. All cohort members were sampled while nominally healthy, although unrecorded immune exposures were likely present. The donor was CMV seronegative and belonged to the group of under 400 seronegative cohort members. Every donor gave a peripheral blood sample, and the peripheral blood mononuclear cells from that sample were used for TCR beta sequencing. The Qiagen DNeasy Blood Extraction Kit was used to extract genomic DNA from the blood cell samples. As concerns this clone: The antigen it recognizes is unknown. Base qualities are missing; no much larger clone stands one base away.

Sequencing was carried out using PBMCs. Recombination joined TRBV19 with TRBJ1-5; 7 central nucleotides agree with TRBD1. This sequence was found in a man younger than 35 in good health and CMV-seronegative. The nucleotide sequence is TGTGCCAGTAGTACCGGACAGGTCCCCTCTCGCAATCAGCCCCAGCATTTT. Translated, this gives CASSTGQVPSRNQPQHF.